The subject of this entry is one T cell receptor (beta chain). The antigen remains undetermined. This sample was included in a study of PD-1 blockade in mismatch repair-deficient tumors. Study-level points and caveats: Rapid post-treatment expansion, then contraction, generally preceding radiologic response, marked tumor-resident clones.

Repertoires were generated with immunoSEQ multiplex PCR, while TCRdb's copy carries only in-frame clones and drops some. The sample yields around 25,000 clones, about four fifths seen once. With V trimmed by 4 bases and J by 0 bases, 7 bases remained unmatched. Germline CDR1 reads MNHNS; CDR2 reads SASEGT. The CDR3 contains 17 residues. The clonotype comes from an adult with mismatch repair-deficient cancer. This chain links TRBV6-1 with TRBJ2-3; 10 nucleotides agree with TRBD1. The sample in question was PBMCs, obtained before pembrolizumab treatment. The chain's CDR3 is CASSGKSGQGSTDTQYF. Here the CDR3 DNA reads TGTGCCAGCAGTGGGAAATCGGGACAGGGGAGCACAGATACGCAGTATTTT.